This T cell receptor (beta chain) was retrieved from a study of T cell responses to AZD1222 COVID-19 vaccine. The CDR3 is 12 amino acids. Germline loops: CDR1 SGHRS, CDR2 YFSETQ. This clone has more than one count but fewer than ten. The antigen is unknown. The junction and the germline gene differ at one end; a read error may be behind it. Assay: immunoSEQ multiplex PCR; the TCRdb copy retains only in-frame clones and omits some. This sample carries about 150,000 clones, approximately 94% of them seen once, and the ten largest clones take over 7.5%. Study outcomes and limitations: Repertoire sampling happened only post peak T cell response. Among spike-specific TCRs, nearly half reportedly target unmutated variant regions.

The receptor was isolated from an adult in good health. This chain uses TRBV5-1 with TRBJ2-7, with D hard to call. The sample in question was peripheral blood, obtained on day 0 of AZD1222 vaccination. The CDR3 sequence is CASSLEGGFIDF. CDR3 coding DNA: TGCGCCAGCAGCTTGGAAGGTGGGTTCATTGACTTC.